One and the same sample provided the 21 T cell receptor beta chains below, sequenced in a study of glioma-infiltrating T cells after dendritic cell vaccination. Time point reported: after dendritic cell vaccination, including at tumor progression/relapse. TCRdb's table, derived via immunoSEQ multiplex PCR, lists solely in-frame clones and lacks some. The sample yields about 100,000 clones, about 85% seen once. The sample consisted of blood, taken after dendritic cell vaccination. The receptors derive from a human donor with glioblastoma.

This clone was seen repeatedly, ten times or more. CDR3 coding DNA: TGTGCCAGTAGCTCGAGGGATAACTATGGCTACACCTTC. Protein: CASSSRDNYGYTF. V gene TRBV19 combines with J gene TRBJ1-2; D not resolved. This CDR3 contains 13 residues. Looked up from germline, CDR1 is LNHDA and CDR2 is SQIVND (reference sequence). V was clipped by 6 bases and J by 1 base, with 9 bases between them.

This rearrangement joins TRBV5-1 to TRBJ1-1; D perhaps matches TRBD1 (5 bases). This CDR3 has 15 residues. V was shortened by 2 bases and J by 0 bases, with 11 bases between the two germline ends. The germline V gene has CDR1 SGHRS and CDR2 YFSETQ. The CDR3: CASSLMTDMNTEAFF. CDR3 in DNA: TGCGCCAGCAGCTTAATGACAGACATGAACACTGAAGCTTTCTTT.

This clone was recorded a few times. The gene calls are TRBV5-1 and TRBJ2-7; tentative D call: TRBD2 (5 bases). The CDR3 runs to 14 residues. Germline CDR1 is SGHRS and CDR2 is YFSETQ. V shed 0 bases and J shed 2 bases, with 9 bases lying between them. The CDR3 DNA sequence: TGCGCCAGCAGCTTGGAGAGCGGAACCTACGAGCAGTACTTC. This gives the protein CASSLESGTYEQYF.

The chain couples TRBV5-4 to TRBJ1-2; 12 bases line up with TRBD1. J lost 3 bases, V lost 2 bases, and 5 bases had no gene match. This CDR3 comprises 16 residues. Germline V CDR1 and CDR2: SGHNT, YYREEE (reference sequence). The CDR3 coding sequence is TGTGCCAGCAGCTTCCCGGGACAGGGGGCCTACTATGGCTACACCTTC. It encodes CASSFPGQGAYYGYTF.

The chain has TRBV29-1 and TRBJ2-3, with 7 bases identical to TRBD1. There are 14 residues in the CDR3. Unmatched junction bases numbered 11, after V lost 8 bases and J lost 3 bases. The V gene's germline CDR1 is SQVTM and CDR2 ANQGSEA. The CDR3 DNA sequence: TGCAGCTTGCGCCCCGGGACAGTGACAGATACGCAGTATTTT. This translates into CSLRPGTVTDTQYF.

This chain links TRBV14 with TRBJ2-5, with 8 bases that match TRBD2. Germline V gene sequence: CDR1 SGHDN, CDR2 FVKESK. This CDR3 has 15 amino acids. V was clipped by 4 bases and J by 1 base; unmatched bases: 5. The CDR3 is CASSPIAGRQETQYF. The CDR3 bases are TGTGCCAGCAGCCCCATAGCGGGGCGCCAAGAGACCCAGTACTTC.

V is TRBV7-9 and J is TRBJ1-2, with 9 nucleotides matching TRBD1. CDR3 size: 14 residues. V was clipped by 1 base and J by 6 bases; unmatched bases: 3. CDR1 is SEHNR, CDR2 FQNEAQ, per germline (reference sequence). CDR3 sequence: CASSLGTGDHGYTF. CDR3 coding DNA: TGTGCCAGCAGCTTAGGGACAGGGGATCATGGCTACACCTTC.

The CDR3 coding sequence is TGTGCCAGCAGTGAAGCGTTAGCAGGGAGGACTGAAGCTTTCTTT. This gives the protein CASSEALAGRTEAFF. This chain links TRBV2 with TRBJ1-1; a weak D match, TRBD1 (5 bases). Germline values: CDR1 SNHLY, CDR2 FYNNEI. V lost 0 bases, J lost 5 bases, and 13 bases lay in between. The CDR3 spans 15 residues.

The rearrangement links TRBV5-1 to TRBJ2-1; D is possibly TRBD2 (5 bases). Germline V lookup: CDR1 SGHRS, CDR2 YFSETQ. The CDR3 has 15 residues. Between the trimmed V and J ends, which lost 0 bases and 5 bases, there was a span of 12 bases. The CDR3 is CASSLGTRPDNEQFF. CDR3 nucleotides: TGCGCCAGCAGCTTGGGGACTCGGCCCGACAATGAGCAGTTCTTC.

The chain couples TRBV19 to TRBJ1-1, with 7 positions matching TRBD1. This CDR3 has 13 residues. The trim removed 8 bases at V and 1 base at J, leaving 4 bases unmatched. Germline assignment: CDR1 LNHDA and CDR2 SQIVND (reference sequence). CDR3 sequence: CASSRQGNTEAFF. The CDR3 DNA is TGTGCCAGTTCTCGACAGGGGAACACTGAAGCTTTCTTT.

The J gene is TRBJ2-2, the V gene TRBV19; D is perhaps TRBD2 (5 bases). CDR3 size: 12 residues. V lost 8 bases, J lost 1 base, and 5 bases lay in between. CDR1 is LNHDA, CDR2 SQIVND, per germline (reference sequence). The CDR3 protein is CASRENTGELFF. In DNA form, the CDR3 reads TGTGCCAGTCGGGAGAACACCGGGGAGCTGTTTTTT. Variable domain in full (rest from reference TRBV19 and TRBJ2-2): DGGITQSPKYLFRKEGQNVTLSCEQNLNHDAMYWYRQDPGQGLRLIYYSQIVNDFQKGDIAEGYSVSREKKESFPLTVTSAQKNPTAFYLCASRENTGELFFGEGSRLTVL.

The chain has TRBV2 and TRBJ1-5, with a weak D call TRBD1 (6 bases). Germline V gene lookup returns CDR1 SNHLY and CDR2 FYNNEI. The CDR3 loop spans 15 amino acids. V was pared by 2 bases and J by 4 bases, with 12 bases between. CDR3 in DNA: TGTGCCAGCAGTGAAAGAGGACAGATAAATCAGCCCCAGCATTTT. Protein sequence: CASSERGQINQPQHF.

This clone was detected only a few times. The V call is TRBV28, the J call TRBJ1-2; 10 positions match TRBD1. CDR1 is MDHEN and CDR2 is SYDVKM in the germline V gene. CDR3 length: 16 amino acids. V dropped 1 base and J dropped 8; count of bases not matched to a gene: 10. The CDR3, as DNA: TGTGCCAGCAGTTTATCCCCCGACAGGGGGCAGAGGGGCTACACCTTC. It translates to CASSLSPDRGQRGYTF.

The gene calls are TRBV5-1 and TRBJ1-1; 10 bases are shared with TRBD1. V lost 4 bases and J lost 4; bases outside the gene matches: 7. There are 15 residues in the CDR3. Germline V CDR1 and CDR2: SGHRS, YFSETQ. CDR3 nucleotide sequence: TGCGCCAGCAGCACAACCGGGACAGGGGCCACTGAAGCTTTCTTT. Its protein product is CASSTTGTGATEAFF.

This chain links TRBV5-6 with TRBJ2-1; D call uncertain. CDR1 SGHDT and CDR2 YYEEEE come from the germline V gene. V lost 0 bases and J lost 8, with 15 bases in between. This CDR3 is built from 15 residues. CDR3 nucleotides: TGTGCCAGCAGCTTGGGCGCTCCACCTCCGCATGAGCAGTTCTTC. This sequence encodes CASSLGAPPPHEQFF.

This chain uses TRBV6-6 with TRBJ2-1; D remains ambiguous. The CDR3 length is 13 residues. In germline, CDR1 is MNHNY, CDR2 SVGAGI (reference sequence). V shed 6 bases and J shed 10 bases, with 16 bases lying between them. CDR3 in amino acids: CASSREVAREQFF. DNA for the CDR3: TGTGCCAGCAGCCGAGAGGTCGCGCGGGAGCAGTTCTTC.

This clone is a singleton in its sample. V and J are TRBV9 and TRBJ2-1, with D tentatively TRBD2 (5 bases). The CDR3 runs 16 residues. Germline lookup yields CDR1 SGDLS and CDR2 YYNGEE. V dropped 0 bases and J dropped 2 bases, with 12 bases sitting between them. The CDR3 region is CASSVDKGVAYNEQFF. CDR3 nucleotide sequence: TGTGCCAGCAGCGTAGATAAGGGAGTGGCCTACAATGAGCAGTTCTTC.

This chain connects TRBV6-6 to TRBJ2-7; D remains unclear. The CDR3 is 14 amino acids. CDR1 MNHNY and CDR2 SVGAGI come from the germline V gene (reference sequence). Trimming removed 0 bases from V and 3 bases from J, with 9 bases in between. CDR3 in amino acids: CASSYSADSYEQYF. The CDR3, as DNA: TGTGCCAGCAGTTACTCGGCGGATAGCTACGAGCAGTACTTC.

The rearrangement joins TRBV19 to TRBJ2-1; TRBD2 aligns across 12 bases. V was pared by 5 bases and J by 7 bases, with 12 bases of the junction left unmatched. Germline V gives CDR1 LNHDA, CDR2 SQIVND (reference sequence). The CDR3 totals 17 residues. This CDR3 reads CASSSKSSGGAQNEQFF. In DNA form, the CDR3 reads TGTGCCAGTAGTTCCAAATCTAGCGGGGGGGCACAAAATGAGCAGTTCTTC.

CDR3 region: CASRPQGSNEKLFF. CDR3 coding DNA: TGCGCCAGCAGACCGCAGGGCTCAAATGAAAAACTGTTTTTT. The chain employs TRBV5-1 and TRBJ1-4, with D possibly TRBD1 on 5 matching bases. The germline CDR1 and CDR2 sequences are SGHRS and YFSETQ. The CDR3 has 14 residues. V was shortened by 5 bases and J by 5 bases, with 13 bases between the two germline ends.

The chain is built from TRBV6-5 and TRBJ2-4; a possible D gene is TRBD1 (6 bases). This CDR3 has 13 residues. Germline lookup yields CDR1 MNHEY and CDR2 SVGAGI. V was pared by 5 bases and J by 10 bases, with 15 bases between. This chain's CDR3 is CASSHGQRGIQYF. DNA of the CDR3: TGTGCCAGCAGTCACGGACAGCGAGGGATTCAGTACTTC.